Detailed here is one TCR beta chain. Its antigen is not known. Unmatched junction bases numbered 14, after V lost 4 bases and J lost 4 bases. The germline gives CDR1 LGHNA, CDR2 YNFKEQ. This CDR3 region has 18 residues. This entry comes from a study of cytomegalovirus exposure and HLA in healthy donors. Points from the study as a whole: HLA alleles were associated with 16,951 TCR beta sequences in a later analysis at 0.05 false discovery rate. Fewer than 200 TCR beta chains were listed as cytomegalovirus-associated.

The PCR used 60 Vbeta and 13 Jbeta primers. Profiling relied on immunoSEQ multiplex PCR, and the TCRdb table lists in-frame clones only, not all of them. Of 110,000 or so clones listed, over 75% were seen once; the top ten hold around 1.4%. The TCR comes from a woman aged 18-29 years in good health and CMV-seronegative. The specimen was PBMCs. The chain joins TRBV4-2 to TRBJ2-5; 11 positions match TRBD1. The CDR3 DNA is TGTGCCAGCAGCCGCCTAGGCGAATACGGGACAGGGGGAGAGACCCAGTACTTC. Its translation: CASSRLGEYGTGGETQYF.